A selection of T cell receptor beta chains follows, all from one sample in a study of regulatory T cells in long-lasting Graves disease. MiXCR was run by TCRdb on the multiplex PCR reads, yielding one entry per CDR3 protein. The data contain hundreds of thousands of distinct CDR3 sequences, about 16% of them seen just once; the ten biggest clones take up roughly 25%. These data were also reused for a study on T cells in Graves' hyperthyroidism and ophthalmopathy.

This sample comprised peripheral blood mononuclear cells (PBMCs), obtained at new diagnosis, from a patient treated with antithyroid drugs. These receptors all stem from a woman aged 40 to 65 with Graves disease. The CDR3 runs from the conserved cysteine through the conserved F or W. A D gene is named only where the DNA matches it firmly. The size entry is marked missing in some rows and otherwise reads once, few, many or a size class.

v_gene	abundance	d_gene	j_gene	CDR3aa	CDR3nt
TRBV9	-	-	TRBJ1-2	CASSPKGDNYGYTF	TGTGCTAGCAGCCCTAAAGGGGACAACTATGGCTACACCTTC
TRBV2	-	TRBD1	TRBJ1-5	CASSGPGQGLPQHF	TGTGCCAGCAGCGGCCCGGGACAGGGGCTACCCCAGCATTTT
TRBV5-1	many	-	TRBJ1-4	CASSLGGSGEKLFF	TGTGCCAGCAGCTTGGGGGGGAGTGGGGAAAAACTGTTTTTT
TRBV30	many	TRBD1	TRBJ2-2	CAWDYRGGTGELFF	TGTGCCTGGGACTACAGGGGTGGGACCGGGGAGCTGTTTTTT
TRBV20-1	few	-	TRBJ2-5	CSARDPLGARETQYF	TGCAGTGCTAGAGATCCCCTCGGGGCGAGGGAGACCCAGTACTTC
TRBV11-1	many	-	TRBJ2-3	CASRSGPYTDTQYF	TGTGCCAGCAGGTCGGGGCCTTACACAGATACGCAGTATTTT
TRBV7-9	few	TRBD1	TRBJ2-7	CASSPGTGFEQYF	TGTGCCAGCAGCCCGGGGACAGGGTTCGAGCAGTACTTC
TRBV7-8	few	TRBD1	TRBJ2-5	CASRKGQGAYQETQYF	TGTGCCAGCAGAAAAGGACAGGGGGCATACCAGGAGACCCAGTACTTC
TRBV19	few	TRBD1	TRBJ1-1	CASSIWAGGKSTEAFF	TGTGCCAGTAGTATATGGGCAGGGGGCAAGAGCACTGAAGCTTTCTTT
TRBV20-1	many	-	TRBJ2-5	CSAGTGNRQETQYF	TGCAGTGCTGGAACAGGGAATCGCCAAGAGACCCAGTACTTC
TRBV7-9	-	TRBD2	TRBJ2-2	CASSSSRVLAGDNTGELFF	TGTGCCAGCAGCTCCTCCCGAGTACTAGCGGGGGACAACACCGGGGAGCTGTTTTTT
TRBV30	-	TRBD2	TRBJ2-1	CAWSIGLAGGRSLFF	TGTGCCTGGAGTATAGGGCTAGCGGGGGGGCGGTCTCTGTTCTTC
TRBV4-1	-	-	TRBJ2-7	CASSQERSSYEQYF	TGCGCCAGCAGCCAGGAGCGGAGCTCCTACGAGCAGTACTTC
TRBV12-3/TRBV12-4	-	-	TRBJ1-1	CASTPEGQAFF	TGTGCCAGCACCCCAGAGGGTCAAGCTTTCTTT
TRBV9	many	TRBD1	TRBJ2-7	CASSVGEGASSYEQYF	TGTGCCAGCAGCGTAGGTGAGGGGGCGTCGTCCTACGAGCAGTACTTC